The 7 T cell receptor beta chains below all came from one sample that was sequenced in a study of blood T cell repertoires in COVID-19 (TCRdb year 2020). The library was prepared using the immunoSEQ multiplex PCR assay. In TCRdb, the immuneACCESS table is reduced to in-frame sequences with V and J assigned. These tables do not hold every clone; where another copy was compared, an unresolved V gene accounts for under half, and the others remain unexplained. The sample table contains about 100,000 clones; only one count was recorded for 70% to 80% of them. The ten largest clones capture about 12% of the sample. The sequencing sample was made of peripheral blood. These receptor sequences come from a woman aged 70-85 years with acute or convalescent COVID-19.

The gene calls are TRBV29-1 and TRBJ2-1; 14 positions match TRBD2. Trimming removed 1 base from V and 7 bases from J; junction bases left unmatched: 6. The CDR3 totals 16 residues. Germline loops: CDR1 SQVTM, CDR2 ANQGSEA. CDR3 protein: CSVEAGLAGVSNEQFF. The CDR3 nucleotides are TGCAGCGTTGAAGCGGGACTAGCGGGGGTTTCTAATGAGCAGTTCTTC.

The chain carries TRBV9 and TRBJ2-1; TRBD2 aligns across 12 bases. After removal of 0 bases from V and 5 bases from J, the junction contained 12 bases not matched to a gene. The CDR3 has 19 amino acids. In germline, CDR1 is SGDLS, CDR2 YYNGEE. The CDR3 region has the DNA TGTGCCAGCAGCGTAGGAGCTAGCGGGGGGGCCAAGGCAAACAATGAGCAGTTCTTC. This translates into CASSVGASGGAKANNEQFF. The full variable domain, rest sourced from reference TRBV9 and TRBJ2-1, is DSGVTQTPKHLITATGQRVTLRCSPRSGDLSVYWYQQSLDQGLQFLIQYYNGEERAKGNILERFSAQQFPDLHSELNLSSLELGDSALYFCASSVGASGGAKANNEQFFGPGTRLTVL.

The rearrangement links TRBV30 to TRBJ1-2; D unresolved. Germline-derived CDR1 and CDR2 are GTSNPN and SVGIG (reference sequence). Trimming left V 2 bases short and J 3 bases short, with 7 bases between. The CDR3 is 12 residues long. CDR3 sequence reads: CAWSQQDYGYTF. The CDR3 DNA reads as TGTGCCTGGAGTCAGCAGGACTATGGCTACACCTTC.

The chain has TRBV7-2 and TRBJ1-1, with 8 bases that match TRBD1. J was trimmed by 4 bases and V by 5 bases; bases with no gene match: 6. The germline V gene has CDR1 SGHTA and CDR2 FQGNSA. CDR3 size: 14 residues. This CDR3 reads CASSGQGPGTEAFF. The CDR3 DNA sequence: TGTGCCAGCAGCGGACAGGGCCCCGGCACTGAAGCTTTCTTT.

This chain links TRBV9 with TRBJ2-1, with 12 nucleotides matching TRBD2. Germline V gene sequence: CDR1 SGDLS, CDR2 YYNGEE. This CDR3 has 15 amino acids. V shed 3 bases, J shed 5 bases, and the junction held 3 bases outside the gene matches. This CDR3 reads CASSAGLAGNNEQFF. The CDR3 DNA follows: TGTGCCAGCAGCGCCGGACTAGCGGGGAACAATGAGCAGTTCTTC.

The rearrangement uses TRBV29-1 and TRBJ2-3, with 9 positions matching TRBD2. With 4 bases clipped from V and 0 bases from J, the junction kept 5 bases outside the gene matches. The germline CDR1 and CDR2 sequences are SQVTM and ANQGSEA. This CDR3 has 15 residues. The CDR3: CSVALAGISTDTQYF. The DNA of the CDR3 is TGCAGCGTTGCACTAGCGGGCATTAGCACAGATACGCAGTATTTT.

In DNA form, the CDR3 reads TGTGCCAGCAGACAGGGAGGGGGCACTGAAGCTTTCTTT. Residues: CASRQGGGTEAFF. The chain couples TRBV6-4 to TRBJ1-1; weak D call: TRBD1 (6 bases). This CDR3 contains 13 residues. Germline V gene sequence: CDR1 MRHNA, CDR2 SNTAGT. Trimming removed 6 bases from V and 4 bases from J, with 12 bases in between.